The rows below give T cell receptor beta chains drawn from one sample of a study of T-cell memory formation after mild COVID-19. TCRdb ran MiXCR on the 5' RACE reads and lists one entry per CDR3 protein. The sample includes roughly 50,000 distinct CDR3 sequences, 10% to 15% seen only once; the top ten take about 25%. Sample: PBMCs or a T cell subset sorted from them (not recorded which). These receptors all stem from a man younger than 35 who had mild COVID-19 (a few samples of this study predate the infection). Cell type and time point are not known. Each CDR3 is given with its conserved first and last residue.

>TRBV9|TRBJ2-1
CASSVELFNEQFF
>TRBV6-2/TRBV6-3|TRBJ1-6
CASSYRTGDYSPLHF
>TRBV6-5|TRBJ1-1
CASSYSMQGTGGLPEAFF
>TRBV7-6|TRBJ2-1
CASSLLSGGGYNEQFF
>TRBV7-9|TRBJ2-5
CASSLGGGLCF
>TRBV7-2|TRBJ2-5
CASSPSGSQETQYF
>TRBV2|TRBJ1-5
CASSESTVQPQHF
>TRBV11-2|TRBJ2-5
CASSPLAGGPEETQYF
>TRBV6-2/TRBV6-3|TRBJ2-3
CASSYGRSTDTQYF
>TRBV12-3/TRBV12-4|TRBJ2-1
CASSSGGRAMNEQFF
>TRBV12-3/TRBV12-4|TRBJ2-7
CASSTHYEQYF
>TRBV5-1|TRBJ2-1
CASSLAVLGDNEQFF
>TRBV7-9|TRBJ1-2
CASSLVRNGYTF
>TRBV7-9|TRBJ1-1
CASSGQKNTEAFF
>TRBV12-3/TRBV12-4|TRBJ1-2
CASSVGQGIEGYTF
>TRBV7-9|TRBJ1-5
CASSLVDSNQPQHF
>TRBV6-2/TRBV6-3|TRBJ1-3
CASRQSHSGNTIYF
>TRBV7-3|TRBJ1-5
CASSPQSNQPQHF
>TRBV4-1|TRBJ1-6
CASGAWPRDSPLHF
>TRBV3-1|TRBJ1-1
CASSQDGGTAEAFF
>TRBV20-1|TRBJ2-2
CSARGRGTGELFF
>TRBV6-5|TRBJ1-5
CASSPKGGYGNQPQHF
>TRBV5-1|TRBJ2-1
CASSLEIPYNEQFF
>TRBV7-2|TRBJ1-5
CASSQAGGHQPQHF